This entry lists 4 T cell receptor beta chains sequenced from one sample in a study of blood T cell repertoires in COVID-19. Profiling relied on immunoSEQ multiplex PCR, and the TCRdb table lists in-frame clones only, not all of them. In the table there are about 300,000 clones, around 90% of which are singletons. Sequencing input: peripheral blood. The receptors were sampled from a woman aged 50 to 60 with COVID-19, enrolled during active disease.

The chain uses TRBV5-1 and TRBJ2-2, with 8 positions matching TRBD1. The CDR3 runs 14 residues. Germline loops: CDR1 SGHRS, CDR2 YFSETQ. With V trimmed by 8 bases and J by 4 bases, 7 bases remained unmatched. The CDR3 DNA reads TGCGCCAGTGGACAGGGCCCTATCACCGGGGAGCTGTTTTTT. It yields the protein CASGQGPITGELFF.

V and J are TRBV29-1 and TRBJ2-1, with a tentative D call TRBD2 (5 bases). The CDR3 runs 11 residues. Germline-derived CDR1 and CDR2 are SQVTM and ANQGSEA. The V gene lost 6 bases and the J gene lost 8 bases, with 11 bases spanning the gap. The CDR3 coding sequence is TGCAGCGTCGGGATCAAGTATGAGCAGTTCTTC. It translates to CSVGIKYEQFF.

The CDR3 DNA is TGTGCCAGTAGGACTAGGACAGGGGGCGACTATGGCTACACCTTC. Protein product: CASRTRTGGDYGYTF. The V call is TRBV19, the J call TRBJ1-2; 11 bases are a match to TRBD1. Germline trimming cut 6 bases from V and 3 bases from J; bases unmatched to any gene: 6. This CDR3 region has 15 residues. Germline CDR1 LNHDA, CDR2 SQIVND (reference sequence).

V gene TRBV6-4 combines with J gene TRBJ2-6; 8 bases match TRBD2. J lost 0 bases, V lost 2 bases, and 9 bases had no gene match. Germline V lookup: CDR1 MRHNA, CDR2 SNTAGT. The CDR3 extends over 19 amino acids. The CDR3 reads CASSDMPSGGRSGANVLTF. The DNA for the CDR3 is TGTGCCAGCAGTGACATGCCGAGCGGGGGTCGCTCTGGGGCCAACGTCCTGACTTTC.